The next 2 T cell receptor beta chains were all read from a single sample in a study of blood T cell repertoires in COVID-19. Measured with immunoSEQ multiplex PCR; TCRdb has only the in-frame clones, and not every one. The repertoire holds approximately 290,000 clones, with approximately 83% as singletons. Source material: PBMCs or T cells enriched from blood (not recorded which). The receptor set was obtained from a woman in her 30s who had recovered from COVID-19.

V usage is TRBV20-1 and J usage is TRBJ1-2, with 8 bases aligning to TRBD1. After removal of 3 bases from V and 0 bases from J, the junction contained 15 bases not matched to a gene. The germline V gene has CDR1 DFQATT and CDR2 SNEGSKA (reference sequence). The CDR3 length is 18 residues. CDR3 region: CSASPRQGTGPANYGYTF. In DNA form, the CDR3 reads TGCAGTGCTAGTCCCCGACAGGGGACCGGGCCCGCTAACTATGGCTACACCTTC.

The V gene is TRBV5-5, the J gene TRBJ1-4; TRBD1 might be the D (6 bases). Germline CDR1 reads SGHKS; CDR2 reads YYEKEE (reference sequence). The V gene lost 0 bases and the J gene lost 0 bases, with 9 bases spanning the gap. This CDR3 contains 16 residues. CDR3 bases: TGTGCCAGCAGCTTGGGGGGGCTCGCAACTAATGAAAAACTGTTTTTT. Translated: CASSLGGLATNEKLFF.